Detailed here is one T cell receptor beta chain. No antigen is known for it. This sample is drawn from a study of cytomegalovirus exposure and HLA in healthy donors. Regarding the study as a whole: The study recorded more than 150 TCR beta chains that were cytomegalovirus-associated.

Primers for the PCR totalled 60 Vbeta and 13 Jbeta. Sequencing used immunoSEQ multiplex PCR; TCRdb keeps in-frame clones, though not all of them. Here the sample spans about 69,000 clones, about 70% being singletons. The receptor comes from a woman aged 30 to 39 in good health and CMV-seronegative. The sequencing input was PBMCs.

The CDR3: CASSVEIANEKLFF. The CDR3 DNA reads TGTGCCAGCAGTGTAGAGATAGCTAATGAAAAACTGTTTTTT. The chain carries TRBV2 and TRBJ1-4; no definite D call. Trimming took off 4 bases at V and 3 bases at J, with 9 bases between the two ends. This CDR3 region has 14 residues. Looked up from germline, CDR1 is SNHLY and CDR2 is FYNNEI.